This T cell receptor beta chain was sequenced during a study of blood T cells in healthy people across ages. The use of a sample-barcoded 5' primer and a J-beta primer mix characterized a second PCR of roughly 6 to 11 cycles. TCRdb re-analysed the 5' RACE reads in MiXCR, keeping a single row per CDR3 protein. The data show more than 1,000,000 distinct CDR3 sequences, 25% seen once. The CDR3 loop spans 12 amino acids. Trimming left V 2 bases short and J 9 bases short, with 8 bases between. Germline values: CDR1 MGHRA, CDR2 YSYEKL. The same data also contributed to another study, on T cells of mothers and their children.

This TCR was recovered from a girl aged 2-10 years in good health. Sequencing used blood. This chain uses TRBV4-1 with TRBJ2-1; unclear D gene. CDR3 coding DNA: TGCGCCAGCAGCCAACTTGTGAGTGAGCAGTTCTTC. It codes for CASSQLVSEQFF.